This is a list of T cell receptor beta chains from one sample in a study of T-cell memory formation after mild COVID-19. A single record per CDR3 protein comes from TCRdb applying MiXCR to the 5' RACE reads. The sample holds approximately 89,000 distinct CDR3 sequences, about 23% seen once. Source material: PBMCs or a T cell subset sorted from them (not recorded which). All receptors derive from a man aged 18-30 years who had mild COVID-19 (a few samples of this study predate the infection). Cell type and time point are not known. The CDR3 runs from the conserved cysteine through the conserved F or W. D genes are given only for firm matches. Where a row states a size, it is once, few, many or the class of an expanded clone; other rows omit it.

TRBJ1-6 | . | . | 13 | TRBV27 | CASKGPINSPLHF | TGTGCCAGCAAGGGACCGATTAATTCACCCCTCCACTTT
TRBJ2-3 | . | . | 15 | TRBV15 | CATSQGGRSTDTQYF | TGTGCCACCAGCCAGGGGGGTCGTAGCACAGATACGCAGTATTTT
TRBJ1-5 | . | TRBD1 | 14 | TRBV6-1 | CASQGQGSNQPQHF | TGTGCCAGCCAGGGACAGGGCAGCAATCAGCCCCAGCATTTT
TRBJ2-3 | few | . | 14 | TRBV29-1 | CSGHPLAGPDTQYF | TGCAGCGGGCACCCCTTGGCGGGGCCAGATACGCAGTATTTT
TRBJ2-1 | many | . | 16 | TRBV4-3 | CASRPANAEEHNEQFF | TGCGCCAGCAGGCCTGCCAACGCGGAGGAGCACAATGAGCAGTTCTTC
TRBJ1-1 | few | . | 14 | TRBV6-5 | CASSYSGKNTEAFF | TGTGCCAGCAGTTACTCGGGCAAGAACACTGAAGCTTTCTTT
TRBJ1-1 | . | . | 14 | TRBV14 | CASNPTVENTEAFF | TGTGCCAGCAACCCGACAGTGGAGAACACTGAAGCTTTCTTT
TRBJ2-1 | . | TRBD1 | 15 | TRBV6-5 | CASSLTTGGAYEQFF | TGTGCCAGCAGTTTGACGACAGGGGGGGCCTATGAGCAGTTCTTC
TRBJ2-5 | few | TRBD2 | 15 | TRBV29-1 | CSVLGLAGVWETQYF | TGCAGCGTTCTGGGACTAGCGGGGGTATGGGAGACCCAGTACTTC
TRBJ1-1 | few | . | 14 | TRBV6-5 | CASYTGTVNTEAFF | TGTGCCAGCTACACCGGGACGGTGAACACTGAAGCTTTCTTT
TRBJ2-1 | few | TRBD2 | 15 | TRBV4-3 | CASSQSWAGGNEQFF | TGCGCCAGCAGCCAATCCTGGGCCGGGGGGAATGAGCAGTTCTTC
TRBJ2-3 | . | TRBD2 | 18 | TRBV29-1 | CSVEDLAVAGAVTDTQYF | TGCAGCGTTGAAGATCTTGCGGTAGCGGGGGCCGTCACAGATACGCAGTATTTT
TRBJ1-2 | few | . | 13 | TRBV28 | CASSTTYRDGYTF | TGTGCCAGCAGTACAACATACAGGGATGGCTACACCTTC
TRBJ1-3 | . | . | 16 | TRBV7-2 | CASSLDQAPSGNTIYF | TGTGCCAGCAGCTTAGATCAGGCACCCTCTGGAAACACCATATATTTT
TRBJ1-6 | few | . | 14 | TRBV9 | CASSTGQGGSPLHF | TGTGCCAGCAGCACAGGACAAGGTGGATCACCCCTCCACTTT
TRBJ2-3 | . | . | 14 | TRBV9 | CASSAPDSTDTQYF | TGTGCCAGCAGCGCCCCTGACAGCACAGATACGCAGTATTTT
TRBJ2-7 | few | TRBD2 | 12 | TRBV7-9 | CASSRGGTEQYF | TGTGCCAGCAGCAGGGGAGGGACCGAGCAGTACTTC
TRBJ2-5 | few | . | 16 | TRBV2 | CASSAPDSQSGETQYF | TGTGCCAGCAGCGCCCCGGACTCCCAAAGTGGGGAGACCCAGTACTTC
TRBJ1-2 | . | . | 18 | TRBV6-6 | CASSYVRPRPLANYGYTF | TGTGCCAGCAGTTATGTTCGACCCCGGCCCCTGGCTAACTATGGCTACACCTTC
TRBJ2-1 | once | . | 11 | TRBV4-2 | CASRVGNEQFF | TGTGCCTCCAGGGTCGGGAATGAGCAGTTCTTC
TRBJ2-3 | many | TRBD2 | 14 | TRBV7-9 | CASTRRGYPDTQYF | TGTGCCAGCACTCGGCGGGGGTACCCAGATACGCAGTATTTT
TRBJ2-7 | few | TRBD1 | 15 | TRBV10-3 | CAISTPTGRSYEQYF | TGTGCCATCAGTACCCCGACAGGGCGTTCCTACGAGCAGTACTTC
TRBJ2-1 | few | TRBD2 | 14 | TRBV19 | CASSIGTSGHEQFF | TGTGCCAGTAGTATCGGCACTAGCGGGCATGAGCAGTTCTTC
TRBJ2-5 | . | . | 14 | TRBV6-9 | CASSLLARWATQYF | TGTGCCAGCAGTTTATTGGCTAGGTGGGCGACCCAGTACTTC
TRBJ1-5 | . | . | 14 | TRBV7-9 | CASTSGNSNQPQHF | TGTGCCAGCACTTCGGGTAATAGCAATCAGCCCCAGCATTTT
TRBJ1-1 | few | TRBD1 | 15 | TRBV4-3 | CASSLDRGKDTEAFF | TGCGCCAGCAGCCTGGACAGGGGAAAGGACACTGAAGCTTTCTTT
TRBJ2-3 | few | TRBD2 | 16 | TRBV20-1 | CSARDLERGSQDTQYF | TGCAGTGCTAGAGATTTGGAGCGGGGGTCTCAAGATACGCAGTATTTT
TRBJ2-1 | . | . | 13 | TRBV28 | CAVRGVGYNEQFF | TGTGCCGTCAGGGGGGTGGGATACAATGAGCAGTTCTTC
TRBJ2-5 | few | TRBD2 | 16 | TRBV7-2 | CASSLAGGLAGKTQYF | TGTGCCAGCAGCTTAGCGGGCGGACTAGCGGGAAAGACCCAGTACTTC
TRBJ2-2 | . | . | 18 | TRBV6-6 | CASSYSIRGGGYTGELFF | TGTGCCAGCAGTTACTCGATCAGGGGCGGGGGATACACCGGGGAGCTGTTTTTT
TRBJ2-1 | . | . | 14 | TRBV14 | CASSPSGTYNEQFF | TGTGCCAGCAGCCCATCGGGTACCTACAATGAGCAGTTCTTC
TRBJ2-5 | . | . | 14 | TRBV7-9 | CASSLEVTGKTQYF | TGTGCCAGCAGCTTAGAGGTCACAGGGAAGACCCAGTACTTC
TRBJ1-3 | few | . | 16 | TRBV7-2 | CASSWAQGTPPVAIYF | TGTGCCAGCAGCTGGGCACAGGGTACCCCACCAGTGGCCATATATTTT
TRBJ2-7 | once | TRBD1 | 15 | TRBV7-9 | CASSLDTRGPYEQYF | TGTGCCAGCAGCTTAGATACCAGGGGGCCTTACGAGCAGTACTTC
TRBJ1-1 | . | TRBD1 | 14 | TRBV20-1 | CSPGTASMNTEAFF | TGCAGCCCCGGGACAGCCTCTATGAACACTGAAGCTTTCTTT
TRBJ1-1 | . | . | 15 | TRBV7-9 | CASSPTTIFDTEAFF | TGTGCCAGCAGCCCCACGACGATTTTCGACACTGAAGCTTTCTTT
TRBJ2-5 | . | . | 15 | TRBV14 | CASSQVSWGRETQYF | TGTGCCAGCAGCCAAGTCAGTTGGGGACGGGAGACCCAGTACTTC
TRBJ2-3 | few | . | 15 | TRBV6-5 | CASSYSGAGTDTQYF | TGTGCCAGCAGTTACTCCGGGGCTGGCACAGATACGCAGTATTTT
TRBJ1-5 | . | . | 15 | TRBV5-1 | CASSLEAGRNQPQHF | TGCGCCAGCAGCTTGGAAGCAGGGCGCAATCAGCCCCAGCATTTT
TRBJ2-1 | . | . | 17 | TRBV9 | CASSVADGGSPGVEQFF | TGTGCCAGCAGCGTAGCCGACGGAGGAAGCCCCGGCGTTGAGCAGTTCTTC
TRBJ1-6 | . | TRBD1 | 15 | TRBV12-3/TRBV12-4 | CASSFLGQGNSPLHF | TGTGCCAGCAGTTTTTTGGGACAGGGAAATTCACCCCTCCACTTT
TRBJ2-2 | . | . | 15 | TRBV6-1 | CASSEDRGLTGELFF | TGTGCCAGCAGTGAAGACCGGGGGCTCACCGGGGAGCTGTTTTTT
TRBJ2-2 | . | . | 14 | TRBV5-6 | CASSLVQATGELFF | TGTGCCAGCAGCTTGGTGCAGGCAACCGGGGAGCTGTTTTTT